This T cell receptor (beta chain) was captured by sequencing in a study of T cells in Graves' hyperthyroidism and ophthalmopathy. For the study at large: Peripheral blood draws took place at initial diagnosis, ahead of any treatment.

General study points: Model predictions of ophthalmopathy came a median approximately 6.2 months before onset.

Worth noting for this clonotype: Its antigen remains unidentified.

Together with thyroid ultrasound, orbital computed tomography, serum thyroxine and TRAb, clinical symptoms were used for diagnoses. Trimming shortened V by 0 bases and J by 6 bases, and 14 bases separated the two germline ends. This CDR3 is 15 amino acids long. Germline CDR1 and CDR2: MNHEY and SVGEGT. RNA transcripts gave rise to amplified TCR beta CDR3 regions. An initial round of RT-PCR targeting the TCR CDR3 relied on the HTBI primer set. TCRdb recomputed calls from the multiplex PCR reads with MiXCR, one row per CDR3 protein. The sample records some 740,000 distinct CDR3 sequences, 11% to 15% being singletons.

This rearrangement joins TRBV6-2 or TRBV6-3 to TRBJ1-2, with no clear D. This TCR was sampled from a woman aged 18-29 years with Graves' hyperthyroidism. Source material: blood. The CDR3 DNA reads TGTGCCAGCAGTTACTCGATAGGGAAAGCTGATGGCTACACCTTC. Residues: CASSYSIGKADGYTF.